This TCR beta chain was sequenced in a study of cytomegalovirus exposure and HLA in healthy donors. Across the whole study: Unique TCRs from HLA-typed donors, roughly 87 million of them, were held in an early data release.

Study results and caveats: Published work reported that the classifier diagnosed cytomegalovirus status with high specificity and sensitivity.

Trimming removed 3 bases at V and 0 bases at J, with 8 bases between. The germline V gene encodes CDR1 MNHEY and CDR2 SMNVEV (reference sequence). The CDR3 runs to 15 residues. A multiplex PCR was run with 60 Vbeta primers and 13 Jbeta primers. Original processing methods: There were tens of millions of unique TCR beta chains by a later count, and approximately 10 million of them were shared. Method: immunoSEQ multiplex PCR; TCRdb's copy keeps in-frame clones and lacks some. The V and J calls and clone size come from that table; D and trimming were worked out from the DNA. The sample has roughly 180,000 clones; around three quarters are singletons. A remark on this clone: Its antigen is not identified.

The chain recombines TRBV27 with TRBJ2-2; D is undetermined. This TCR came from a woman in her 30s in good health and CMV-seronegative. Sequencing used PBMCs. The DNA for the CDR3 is TGTGCCAGCAGTTTCCAGGTCGCGAACACCGGGGAGCTGTTTTTT. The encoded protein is CASSFQVANTGELFF.